Following are 27 T cell receptor beta chains from one sample sequenced in a study of blood T cell repertoires in COVID-19. Profiling relied on immunoSEQ multiplex PCR, and the TCRdb table lists in-frame clones only, not all of them. The data hold about 120,000 clones, with around 89% observed a single time. The material sequenced was peripheral blood. The source is a man between 45 and 60 years old with acute or convalescent COVID-19.

The gene calls are TRBV20-1 and TRBJ2-1; D unresolved. The V and J ends lost 1 base and 6 bases respectively, with 4 bases between them. This CDR3 contains 11 residues. The germline CDR1 and CDR2 sequences are DFQATT and SNEGSKA (reference sequence). The CDR3 DNA sequence: TGCAGTGCTAGAGGAGGCAATGAGCAGTTCTTC. Encoded protein: CSARGGNEQFF.

Written as DNA, the CDR3 is TGTGCCAGTAAGGACACCTATGGCTACACCTTC. Translated, it gives CASKDTYGYTF. The chain employs TRBV19 and TRBJ1-2; a possible D gene is TRBD1 (5 bases). The CDR3 has 11 residues. The germline gives CDR1 LNHDA, CDR2 SQIVND (reference sequence). With 7 bases removed from V and 4 bases from J, the gap between germline ends came to 7 bases.

This chain uses TRBV20-1 with TRBJ2-1; 9 nucleotides match TRBD2. The CDR3 has 15 amino acids. The V and J ends lost 3 bases and 5 bases, in that order; junction bases with no gene match: 8. Germline CDR1 and CDR2: DFQATT and SNEGSKA (reference sequence). The CDR3 protein is CSASLAGDPHNEQFF. The DNA of the CDR3 is TGCAGTGCTAGTTTAGCGGGAGACCCCCACAATGAGCAGTTCTTC.

The chain has TRBV6-5 and TRBJ1-1; D may be TRBD1 (5 bases). V shed 2 bases and J shed 1 base, with 11 bases lying between them. In germline, CDR1 is MNHEY, CDR2 SVGAGI. The CDR3 is 15 amino acids. CDR3 sequence reads: CASSYQGQGNTEAFF. The CDR3 DNA reads as TGTGCCAGCAGTTACCAAGGCCAGGGGAACACTGAAGCTTTCTTT.

The V and J genes are TRBV9 and TRBJ1-5; 7 bases match TRBD1. The CDR3 spans 15 residues. Germline V lookup: CDR1 SGDLS, CDR2 YYNGEE. After removal of 4 bases from V and 2 bases from J, the junction contained 6 bases not matched to a gene. The CDR3 DNA is TGTGCCAGCAGCATGGGCAGGGGGGGCAATCAGCCCCAGCATTTT. It specifies CASSMGRGGNQPQHF.

The gene calls are TRBV2 and TRBJ2-5; D is possibly TRBD1 (6 bases). The CDR3 contains 14 residues. Germline loops: CDR1 SNHLY, CDR2 FYNNEI. V was shortened by 7 bases and J by 0 bases, with 12 bases between the two germline ends. CDR3: CASMAGQYQETQYF. The CDR3 DNA sequence: TGTGCCAGCATGGCTGGACAGTACCAAGAGACCCAGTACTTC.

V gene TRBV7-9 combines with J gene TRBJ1-2, with D unclear. Germline V CDR1 and CDR2: SEHNR, FQNEAQ (reference sequence). V shed 4 bases and J shed 4 bases, with 13 bases lying between them. This CDR3 is 14 amino acids long. The CDR3, as DNA: TGTGCCAGCAGCTCTACGACCTCGGGCTATGGCTACACCTTC. Protein product: CASSSTTSGYGYTF.

This clone was detected once. The V gene is TRBV19, the J gene TRBJ2-5; 7 positions agree with TRBD2. The V gene's germline CDR1 is LNHDA and CDR2 SQIVND (reference sequence). The CDR3 runs to 13 residues. Trimming took 11 bases from V and 5 from J; bases not matched to a gene: 11. CDR3 sequence: CALGAGPMETQYF. CDR3 DNA: TGTGCCCTGGGAGCGGGACCGATGGAGACCCAGTACTTC. Full variable domain (rest looked up from reference TRBV19 and TRBJ2-5): DGGITQSPKYLFRKEGQNVTLSCEQNLNHDAMYWYRQDPGQGLRLIYYSQIVNDFQKGDIAEGYSVSREKKESFPLTVTSAQKNPTAFYLCALGAGPMETQYFGPGTRLLVL.

The chain combines TRBV30 with TRBJ2-7; possible D gene TRBD2, 6 bases. The CDR3 loop spans 11 amino acids. The V end lost 3 bases, the J end lost 7 bases, and 10 bases lay between the germline ends. Germline loops: CDR1 GTSNPN, CDR2 SVGIG (reference sequence). The CDR3 protein is CAWRGLGEQYF. CDR3 coding DNA: TGTGCCTGGAGGGGACTCGGGGAGCAGTACTTC.

This clone was recorded once. The chain links TRBV4-3 to TRBJ1-4; 8 positions agree with TRBD1. V trimming: 1 base; J trimming: 8 bases; junction bases outside the gene matches: 9. The CDR3 is made up of 16 amino acids. Per germline, CDR1 LGHNA and CDR2 YSLEER. The CDR3 DNA reads TGCGCCAGCAGCCAAGGGGCGACAGGGGAAGGGGAAAAACTGTTTTTT. Amino acid sequence: CASSQGATGEGEKLFF.

The gene calls are TRBV24-1 and TRBJ1-5; possible D gene TRBD1, 6 bases. The CDR3 consists of 13 residues. The germline gives CDR1 KGHDR, CDR2 SFDVKD. V lost 12 bases and J lost 7, with 18 bases in between. DNA for the CDR3: TGTGCCTCCATTGTCCGGGGACAACAGCCCCAGCATTTT. Translation gives CASIVRGQQPQHF.

This chain connects TRBV9 to TRBJ1-1; the D is unclear. Between the trimmed V and J ends, which lost 3 bases and 1 base, there was a span of 13 bases. Per the germline V gene, CDR1 is SGDLS and CDR2 is YYNGEE. This CDR3 is 15 amino acids long. CDR3: CASSAFGGGNTEAFF. DNA of the CDR3: TGTGCCAGCAGCGCCTTCGGAGGTGGGAACACTGAAGCTTTCTTT.

The V and J genes are TRBV27 and TRBJ1-2; 7 nucleotides align to TRBD1. Germline CDR1 and CDR2: MNHEY and SMNVEV (reference sequence). This CDR3 region has 13 residues. The junction had 5 bases not matched to a gene; V was cut back by 6 bases and J by 4 bases. CDR3 in amino acids: CASRQTGPYGYTF. For the CDR3, the DNA is TGTGCCAGCAGACAGACAGGGCCCTATGGCTACACCTTC.

The chain recombines TRBV6-5 with TRBJ1-5, with 8 positions matching TRBD1. Germline-derived CDR1 and CDR2 are MNHEY and SVGAGI. With V trimmed by 4 bases and J by 4 bases, 0 bases remained unmatched. CDR3 size: 13 residues. CDR3 sequence: CASSWDRNQPQHF. CDR3 DNA: TGTGCCAGCAGTTGGGACAGGAATCAGCCCCAGCATTTT.

The chain carries TRBV3-1 (or the pseudogene TRBV3-2) and TRBJ2-7; 7 bases map to TRBD2. This CDR3 is 18 amino acids long. Germline V gene data show CDR1 as LGHDT and CDR2 as YNNKEL (reference sequence). V dropped 4 bases and J dropped 7; count of bases not matched to a gene: 22. DNA of the CDR3: TGTGCCAGCAGCCTAGCGGGTCAATCCCTACAGTCGGAGACTGAGCAGTACTTC. Translated: CASSLAGQSLQSETEQYF.

The chain uses TRBV3-1 (or the pseudogene TRBV3-2) and TRBJ1-2; D is undetermined. V dropped 4 bases and J dropped 3 bases, with 30 bases sitting between them. The CDR3 spans 20 residues. CDR1 LGHDT and CDR2 YNNKEL come from the germline V gene (reference sequence). DNA of the CDR3: TGTGCCAGCAGCCCGTACCCGATCCCGGGAGGGCGAGTTGGTCACTATGGCTACACCTTC. It yields the protein CASSPYPIPGGRVGHYGYTF.

CDR3 sequence: CASSYAGTGNGYTF. CDR3 in DNA: TGCGCCAGCAGCTACGCCGGGACAGGGAATGGCTACACCTTC. This chain joins TRBV5-1 and TRBJ1-2, with 9 bases lining up with TRBD1. The ends lost 3 bases at V and 6 bases at J; junction bases unmatched: 6. Germline loops: CDR1 SGHRS, CDR2 YFSETQ. This CDR3 region has 14 residues.

This clone was observed a single time. The V and J genes are TRBV6-1 and TRBJ1-2; 7 nucleotides match TRBD1. The germline V gene encodes CDR1 MNHNS and CDR2 SASEGT. With 2 bases clipped from V and 5 bases from J, the junction kept 2 bases outside the gene matches. This CDR3 is built from 13 residues. The CDR3: CASSESGQYGYTF. CDR3 nucleotides: TGTGCCAGCAGTGAATCGGGACAGTATGGCTACACCTTC.

The V gene is TRBV30, the J gene TRBJ2-7; D is perhaps TRBD2 (5 bases). The CDR3 contains 15 residues. V dropped 6 bases and J dropped 4 bases, with 22 bases sitting between them. Germline CDR1 is GTSNPN and CDR2 is SVGIG (reference sequence). The CDR3 DNA sequence: TGTGCCTGTCTGGAGCCGGGATTTCGGAGATACGAGCAGTACTTC. Translating gives CACLEPGFRRYEQYF.

The chain joins TRBV7-7 to TRBJ2-7, with 8 bases that match TRBD1. V gave up 1 base and J gave up 4 bases; unmatched junction bases: 6. CDR1 is SSHAT, CDR2 FNYEAQ, per germline (reference sequence). This CDR3 region has 15 residues. Written as DNA, the CDR3 is TGTGCCAGCAGCTTAGACCAGGGGGCAGGATACGAGCAGTACTTC. Its protein is CASSLDQGAGYEQYF.

This rearrangement joins TRBV6-4 to TRBJ2-3; D may be TRBD2 (5 bases). This CDR3 has 14 residues. CDR1 and CDR2 (germline): MRHNA, SNTAGT. The V end was cut by 2 bases, the J end by 2 bases, with 8 bases between. This CDR3 reads CASSDGGFTDTQYF. In DNA, the CDR3 is TGTGCCAGCAGTGACGGAGGTTTCACAGATACGCAGTATTTT.

This CDR3 reads CASSLGLEVDTQYF. The CDR3 DNA is TGTGCCAGCAGCCTGGGACTAGAGGTAGATACGCAGTATTTT. The chain links TRBV7-2 to TRBJ2-3, with TRBD2 identical over 8 bases. The germline V gene encodes CDR1 SGHTA and CDR2 FQGNSA. After removal of 5 bases from V and 5 bases from J, the junction contained 6 bases not matched to a gene. The CDR3 loop spans 14 amino acids.

This rearrangement joins TRBV5-6 to TRBJ2-1; the match to TRBD2 covers 10 bases. With V trimmed by 4 bases and J by 1 base, 11 bases remained unmatched. CDR1 and CDR2 from the germline V gene are SGHDT and YYEEEE. This CDR3 has 18 amino acids. CDR3 amino acids: CASSPVLAGERSYNEQFF. The CDR3 DNA follows: TGTGCCAGCAGCCCAGTTCTAGCGGGAGAACGGTCCTACAATGAGCAGTTCTTC.

The J gene is TRBJ2-2, the V gene TRBV10-1; D might be TRBD1 (6 bases). Trimming cost V 0 bases and J 7 bases, with 15 bases left between them. The length of the CDR3 is 16 residues. The germline V gene has CDR1 WNHNN and CDR2 SYGVQD (reference sequence). CDR3 DNA sequence: TGCGCCAGCAGTGAGTCTAGGACAGTTGGGATCGGGGAGCTGTTTTTT. Translation gives CASSESRTVGIGELFF.

The chain carries TRBV28 and TRBJ2-2, with D uncertain. Germline-derived CDR1 and CDR2 are MDHEN and SYDVKM. The V end lost 4 bases, the J end lost 1 base, and 13 bases lay between the germline ends. CDR3 length equals 16 residues. The CDR3 DNA reads as TGTGCCAGCAGTTCTCCCACAACCCGGAACACCGGGGAGCTGTTTTTT. Its protein is CASSSPTTRNTGELFF.

The chain joins TRBV7-9 to TRBJ2-1, with D possibly being TRBD2 (6 bases). Trimming took 3 bases from V and 8 from J, leaving 11 bases between them. The CDR3 is made up of 13 amino acids. CDR1 is SEHNR and CDR2 is FQNEAQ in the germline V gene (reference sequence). CDR3 protein: CASSFTSGDEQFF. CDR3 DNA: TGTGCCAGCAGCTTCACTTCGGGGGATGAGCAGTTCTTC.

The chain links TRBV5-4 to TRBJ1-1; D unclear. This CDR3 is 13 amino acids long. V shed 0 bases and J shed 3 bases, with 6 bases lying between them. Per the germline V gene, CDR1 is SGHNT and CDR2 is YYREEE (reference sequence). The DNA of the CDR3 is TGTGCCAGCAGCTTGGGGGCGTACACTGAAGCTTTCTTT. Translated, it gives CASSLGAYTEAFF.